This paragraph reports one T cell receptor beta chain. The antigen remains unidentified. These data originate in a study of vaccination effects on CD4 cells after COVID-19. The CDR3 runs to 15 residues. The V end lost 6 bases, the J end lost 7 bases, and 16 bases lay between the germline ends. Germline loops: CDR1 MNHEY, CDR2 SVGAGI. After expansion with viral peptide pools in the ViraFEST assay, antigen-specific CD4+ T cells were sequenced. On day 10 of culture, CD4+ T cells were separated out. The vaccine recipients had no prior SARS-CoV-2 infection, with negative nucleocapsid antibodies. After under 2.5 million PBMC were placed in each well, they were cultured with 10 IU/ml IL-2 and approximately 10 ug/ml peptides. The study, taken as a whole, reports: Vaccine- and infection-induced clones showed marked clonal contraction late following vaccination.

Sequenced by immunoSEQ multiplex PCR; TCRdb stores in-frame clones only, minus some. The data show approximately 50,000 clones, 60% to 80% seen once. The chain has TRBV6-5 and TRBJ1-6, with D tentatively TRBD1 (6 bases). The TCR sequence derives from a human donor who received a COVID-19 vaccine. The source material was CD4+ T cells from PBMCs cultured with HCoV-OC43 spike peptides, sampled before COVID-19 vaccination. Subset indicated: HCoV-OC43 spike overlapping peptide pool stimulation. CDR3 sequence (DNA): TGTGCCAGCAGCCGGCTGGTGGGGGCAAATTCACCCCTCCACTTT. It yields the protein CASSRLVGANSPLHF.